This T cell receptor beta chain was identified in a study of blood T cell repertoires in COVID-19. TCRdb keeps only in-frame clones here, not all; method: immunoSEQ multiplex PCR. The sample shows around 26,000 clones, roughly nine tenths of them seen only once. V was clipped by 4 bases and J by 3 bases, with 12 bases between them. The CDR3 has 14 residues. The V gene's germline CDR1 is MNHEY and CDR2 SVGAGI. The TCR comes from a human donor in a cohort sampled during active COVID-19. The material sequenced was peripheral blood. The chain has TRBV6-5 and TRBJ2-5; possible D gene TRBD2, 7 bases. CDR3 coding DNA: TGTGCCAGCAGTTGGGGGGGGCAAGAAGAGACCCAGTACTTC. Translated, it gives CASSWGGQEETQYF.